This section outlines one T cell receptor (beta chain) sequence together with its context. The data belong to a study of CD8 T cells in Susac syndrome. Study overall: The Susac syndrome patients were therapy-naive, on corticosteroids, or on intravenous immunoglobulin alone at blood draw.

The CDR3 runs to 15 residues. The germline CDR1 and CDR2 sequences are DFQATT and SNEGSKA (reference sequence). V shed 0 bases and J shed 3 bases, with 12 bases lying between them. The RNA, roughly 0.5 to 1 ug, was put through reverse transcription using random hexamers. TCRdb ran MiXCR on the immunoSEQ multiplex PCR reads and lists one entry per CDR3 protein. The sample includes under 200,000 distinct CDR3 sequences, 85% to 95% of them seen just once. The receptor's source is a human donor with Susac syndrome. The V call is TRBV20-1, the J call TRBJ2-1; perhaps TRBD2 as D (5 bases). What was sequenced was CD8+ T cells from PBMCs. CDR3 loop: CSAREVGGHYNEQFF. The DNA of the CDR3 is TGCAGTGCTAGAGAGGTCGGAGGCCACTACAATGAGCAGTTCTTC.